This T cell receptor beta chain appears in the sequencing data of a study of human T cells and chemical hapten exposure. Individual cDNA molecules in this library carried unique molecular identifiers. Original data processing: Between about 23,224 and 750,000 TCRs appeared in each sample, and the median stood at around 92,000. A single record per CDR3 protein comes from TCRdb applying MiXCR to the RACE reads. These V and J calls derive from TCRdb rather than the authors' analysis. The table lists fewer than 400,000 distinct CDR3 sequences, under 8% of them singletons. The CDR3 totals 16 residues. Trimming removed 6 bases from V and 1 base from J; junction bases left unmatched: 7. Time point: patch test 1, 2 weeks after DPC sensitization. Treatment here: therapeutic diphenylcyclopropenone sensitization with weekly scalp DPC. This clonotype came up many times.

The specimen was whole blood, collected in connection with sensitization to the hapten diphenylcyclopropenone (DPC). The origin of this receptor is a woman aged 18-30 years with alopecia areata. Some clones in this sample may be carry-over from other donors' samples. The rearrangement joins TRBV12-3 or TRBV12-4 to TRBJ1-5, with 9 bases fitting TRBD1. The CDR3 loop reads CASSITGGLSNQPQHF. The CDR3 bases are TGTGCCAGCAGCATAACAGGGGGCCTAAGCAATCAGCCCCAGCATTTT.